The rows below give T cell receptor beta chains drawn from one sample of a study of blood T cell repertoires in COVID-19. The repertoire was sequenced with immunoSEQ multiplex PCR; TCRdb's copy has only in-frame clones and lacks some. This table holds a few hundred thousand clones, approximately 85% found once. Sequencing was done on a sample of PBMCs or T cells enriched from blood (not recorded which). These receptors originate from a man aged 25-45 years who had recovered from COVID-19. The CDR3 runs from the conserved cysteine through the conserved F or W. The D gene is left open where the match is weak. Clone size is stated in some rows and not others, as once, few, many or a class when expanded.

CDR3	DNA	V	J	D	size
CASRARASYEQYF	TGTGCCAGCAGGGCCAGGGCAAGCTACGAGCAGTACTTC	TRBV6-5	TRBJ2-7	-	-
CASSLDGGQPQHF	TGTGCCAGCAGCTTAGACGGGGGACAGCCCCAGCATTTT	TRBV7-2	TRBJ1-5	-	few
CASSFTDYNEQFF	TGTGCCAGCAGCTTCACAGATTACAATGAGCAGTTCTTC	TRBV12-3/TRBV12-4	TRBJ2-1	-	-
CAWNMNSGDEQFF	TGTGCCTGGAATATGAATAGCGGCGATGAGCAGTTCTTC	TRBV30	TRBJ2-1	-	-
CATSDRTANYGYTF	TGTGCCACCAGTGACCGGACAGCTAACTATGGCTACACCTTC	TRBV24-1	TRBJ1-2	-	few
CASSVESSGGNNEQFF	TGTGCCAGCAGCGTAGAATCTAGCGGGGGGAACAATGAGCAGTTCTTC	TRBV9	TRBJ2-1	TRBD2	once
CAISESGGLGETQYF	TGTGCCATCAGTGAAAGCGGGGGGTTGGGAGAGACCCAGTACTTC	TRBV10-3	TRBJ2-5	TRBD2	-
CASSLSKTNEKLFF	TGTGCCAGCAGCTTAAGCAAAACTAATGAAAAACTGTTTTTT	TRBV7-9	TRBJ1-4	-	-
CASSLGWRGRKGTDTQYF	TGTGCCAGTAGCCTAGGGTGGCGGGGGAGAAAAGGCACAGATACGCAGTATTTT	TRBV19	TRBJ2-3	TRBD2	-
CASSPARTGGAWHTEAFF	TGTGCCAGCAGCCCAGCCCGGACAGGGGGCGCGTGGCACACTGAAGCTTTCTTT	TRBV7-9	TRBJ1-1	TRBD1	once
CASRAGPGAQYF	TGTGCCAGCAGAGCGGGGCCGGGCGCCCAGTACTTC	TRBV12-3/TRBV12-4	TRBJ2-5	TRBD2	-
CASSGPGQRRFEAFF	TGTGCCAGCAGCGGTCCGGGACAGCGGCGGTTTGAAGCTTTCTTT	TRBV5-4	TRBJ1-1	TRBD1	-
CATSDLRQGTASYEQYF	TGTGCCACCAGTGACCTTAGACAGGGGACCGCCTCCTACGAGCAGTACTTC	TRBV24-1	TRBJ2-7	TRBD1	-
CASRQRTSSNYGYTF	TGTGCCAGCAGGCAGAGGACAAGTTCTAACTATGGCTACACCTTC	TRBV2	TRBJ1-2	-	-
CAILRGFQDTEAFF	TGTGCCATCTTAAGGGGGTTCCAGGACACTGAAGCTTTCTTT	TRBV2	TRBJ1-1	-	-
CASTRGDSGANVLTF	TGTGCCAGCACCAGGGGGGACTCTGGGGCCAACGTCCTGACTTTC	TRBV6-5	TRBJ2-6	-	-
CASSFGTTGNTIYF	TGTGCCAGCAGCTTTGGAACTACTGGAAACACCATATATTTT	TRBV5-5	TRBJ1-3	-	-
CASSQDGASTLETQYF	TGTGCCAGCAGCCAAGATGGGGCCTCCACGTTGGAGACCCAGTACTTC	TRBV4-2	TRBJ2-5	-	-
CASTPGDRGTEAFF	TGCGCCAGCACGCCTGGGGACCGGGGGACTGAAGCTTTCTTT	TRBV5-1	TRBJ1-1	-	-
CAWSAYTGTGVYGYTF	TGTGCCTGGAGTGCATATACCGGGACAGGAGTATATGGCTACACCTTC	TRBV30	TRBJ1-2	TRBD1	-
CASSIEIFGGQAKTQYF	TGTGCCAGTAGTATAGAAATCTTTGGGGGACAGGCAAAGACCCAGTACTTC	TRBV19	TRBJ2-5	TRBD1	-
CASSSTPGGNEQFF	TGTGCCAGCAGTTCTACTCCAGGGGGAAATGAGCAGTTCTTC	TRBV6-6	TRBJ2-1	TRBD1	-
CASSPLELVTGELFF	TGTGCCAGCAGCCCCCTAGAACTTGTCACCGGGGAGCTGTTTTTT	TRBV2	TRBJ2-2	-	-
CASSQDTRELFF	TGTGCCAGCAGCCAAGACACCCGAGAGCTGTTTTTT	TRBV3-1/TRBV3-2	TRBJ1-4	-	-
CASSPLGQGMNTEAFF	TGCGCCAGCAGCCCCCTCGGGCAGGGAATGAACACTGAAGCTTTCTTT	TRBV5-1	TRBJ1-1	-	many
CASSFGSGYGYTF	TGTGCCAGCAGTTTCGGGTCGGGATATGGCTACACCTTC	TRBV12-3/TRBV12-4	TRBJ1-2	-	-
CSVDTGSGQGSGYTF	TGCAGCGTTGATACAGGCTCGGGACAGGGCAGTGGCTACACCTTC	TRBV29-1	TRBJ1-2	TRBD1	few
CATRQGSGANVLTF	TGTGCCACCAGACAGGGCTCTGGGGCCAACGTCCTGACTTTC	TRBV19	TRBJ2-6	TRBD1	-
CASTGDSREKLFF	TGTGCCAGCACTGGGGACAGTAGGGAAAAACTGTTTTTT	TRBV2	TRBJ1-4	TRBD1	once
CASSETGGDEQYF	TGCGCCAGCAGTGAGACAGGGGGTGACGAGCAGTACTTC	TRBV10-1	TRBJ2-7	TRBD1	-